This T cell receptor beta chain was captured in a study of shared clonotypes between healthy human individuals. Only in-frame clones appear in the TCRdb table, and some are missing; sequencing was by immunoSEQ multiplex PCR. This table has about 820,000 clones, roughly 92% appearing once. The CDR3 totals 18 residues. The J segment lost 6 bases and the V segment lost 0 bases, leaving 10 bases of the junction unmatched. Germline CDR1 reads LNHNV; CDR2 reads YYDKDF (reference sequence). CD45RO-negative cells were positively selected for CCR7, leaving out terminally differentiated effector memory CD45RA+ cells.

This clonotype was sampled from a man aged 25-45 years in good health. This chain uses TRBV15 with TRBJ2-2; 10 bases are shared with TRBD2. The sequenced sample was naive CD8+ T cells sorted from blood. The CDR3 DNA follows: TGTGCCACCAGCAGAGAGAAAGCGGGAGGGCCAAGGCCCGGGGAGCTGTTTTTT. As protein: CATSREKAGGPRPGELFF.